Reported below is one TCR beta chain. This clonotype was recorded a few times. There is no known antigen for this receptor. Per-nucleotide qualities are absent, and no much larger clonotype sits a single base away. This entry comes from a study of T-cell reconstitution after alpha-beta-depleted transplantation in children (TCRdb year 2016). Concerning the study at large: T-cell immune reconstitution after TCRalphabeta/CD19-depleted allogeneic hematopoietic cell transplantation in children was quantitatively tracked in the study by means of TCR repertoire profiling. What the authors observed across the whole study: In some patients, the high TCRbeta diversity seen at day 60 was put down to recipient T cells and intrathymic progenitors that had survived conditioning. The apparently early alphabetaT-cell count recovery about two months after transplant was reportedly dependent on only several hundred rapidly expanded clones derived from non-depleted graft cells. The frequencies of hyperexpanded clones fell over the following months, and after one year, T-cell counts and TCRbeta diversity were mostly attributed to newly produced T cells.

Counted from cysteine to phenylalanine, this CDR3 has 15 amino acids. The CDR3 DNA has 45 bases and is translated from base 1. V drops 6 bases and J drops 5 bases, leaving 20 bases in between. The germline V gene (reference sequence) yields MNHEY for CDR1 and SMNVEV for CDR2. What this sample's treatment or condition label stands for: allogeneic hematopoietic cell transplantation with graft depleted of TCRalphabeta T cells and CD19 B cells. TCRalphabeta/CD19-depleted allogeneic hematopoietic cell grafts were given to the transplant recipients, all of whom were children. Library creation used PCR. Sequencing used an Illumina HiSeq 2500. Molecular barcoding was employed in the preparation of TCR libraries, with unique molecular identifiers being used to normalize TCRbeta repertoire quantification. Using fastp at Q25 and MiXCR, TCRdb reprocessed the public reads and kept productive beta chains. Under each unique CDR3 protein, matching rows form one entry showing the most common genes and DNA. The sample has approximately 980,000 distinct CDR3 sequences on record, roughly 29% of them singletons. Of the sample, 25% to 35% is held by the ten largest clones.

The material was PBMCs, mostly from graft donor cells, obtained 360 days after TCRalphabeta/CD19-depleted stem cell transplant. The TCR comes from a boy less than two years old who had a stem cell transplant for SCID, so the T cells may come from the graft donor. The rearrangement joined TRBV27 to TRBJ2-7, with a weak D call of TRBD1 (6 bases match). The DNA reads TGTGCCAGCAGGCCGTCCGGGCAGGGGTACCACGAGCAGTACTTC. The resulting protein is CASRPSGQGYHEQYF.